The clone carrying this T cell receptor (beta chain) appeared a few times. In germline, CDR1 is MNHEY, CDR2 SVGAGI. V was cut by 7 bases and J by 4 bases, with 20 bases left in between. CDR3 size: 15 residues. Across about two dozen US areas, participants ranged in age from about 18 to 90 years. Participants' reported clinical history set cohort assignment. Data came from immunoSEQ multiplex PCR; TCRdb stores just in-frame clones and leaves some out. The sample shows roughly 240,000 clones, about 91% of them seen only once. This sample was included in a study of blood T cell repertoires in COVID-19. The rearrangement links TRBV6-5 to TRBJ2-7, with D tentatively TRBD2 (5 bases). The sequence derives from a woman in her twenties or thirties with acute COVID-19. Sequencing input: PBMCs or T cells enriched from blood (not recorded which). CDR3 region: CASIVILSRGYEQYF. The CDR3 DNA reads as TGTGCCAGCATCGTGATTTTATCTCGAGGGTACGAGCAGTACTTC.